Listed here are 19 T cell receptor beta chains from one sample, sequenced in a study of T cell changes during pregnancy in multiple sclerosis. Repertoires were generated with immunoSEQ multiplex PCR, while TCRdb's copy carries only in-frame clones and drops some. The sample consists of about 100,000 clones, 85% to 95% of them appearing once. The material was peripheral blood, obtained in the second trimester of pregnancy. Every receptor here comes from a female donor with multiple sclerosis, enrolled in a pregnancy study.

The gene calls are TRBV15 and TRBJ1-1; perhaps TRBD1 as D (5 bases). The V gene's germline CDR1 is LNHNV and CDR2 YYDKDF (reference sequence). V lost 1 base to trimming and J lost 0 bases, with 9 bases between them. This CDR3 is built from 15 residues. The CDR3 loop is CATSRARALNTEAFF. Written as DNA, the CDR3 is TGTGCCACCAGCAGAGCCAGGGCCCTGAACACTGAAGCTTTCTTT.

J is TRBJ2-5 and V is TRBV25-1; D is possibly TRBD2 (6 bases). Germline CDR1 is MGHDK and CDR2 is SYGVNS. This CDR3 contains 10 residues. The V end was cut by 3 bases, the J end by 13 bases, with 9 bases between. As DNA, the CDR3 is TGTGCCAGCAGTGAGGGAGGTTGGTACTTC. Amino acid sequence: CASSEGGWYF. Supplemented by reference TRBV25-1 and TRBJ2-5, the full variable domain reads EADIYQTPRYLVIGTGKKITLECSQTMGHDKMYWYQQDPGMELHLIHYSYGVNSTEKGDLSSESTVSRIRTEHFPLTLESARPSHTSQYLCASSEGGWYFGPGTRLLVL.

The chain links TRBV9 to TRBJ2-1, with TRBD2 matching 11 bases. Germline CDR1 and CDR2: SGDLS and YYNGEE. This CDR3 has 17 residues. V lost 2 bases to trimming and J lost 4 bases; unmatched junction nucleotides: 8. The CDR3: CASSVPPGTSGYNEQFF. The DNA for the CDR3 is TGTGCCAGCAGCGTCCCCCCCGGGACTAGCGGTTACAATGAGCAGTTCTTC.

The J gene is TRBJ2-1, the V gene TRBV7-3, with D possibly TRBD2 on 6 matching bases. Per germline, CDR1 SGHTA and CDR2 FQGTGA. CDR3 length: 16 residues. Deletions cut 1 base from V and 9 bases from J, with 19 bases between. CDR3 nucleotides: TGTGCCAGCAGCTTAATGGCCCCACTAACGGGAGCTGAGCAGTTCTTC. It encodes CASSLMAPLTGAEQFF.

This chain uses TRBV5-6 with TRBJ2-1; TRBD2 is a possible D gene (6 bases). The germline V and J ends were trimmed by 2 bases and 0 bases, with 9 bases remaining between them. Per germline, CDR1 SGHDT and CDR2 YYEEEE. The CDR3 loop spans 15 amino acids. The CDR3 DNA follows: TGTGCCAGCAGCTTTGGGAGGCTCTCCTACAATGAGCAGTTCTTC. Translating it yields CASSFGRLSYNEQFF.

V is TRBV30 and J is TRBJ2-7, with 9 bases aligning to TRBD1. Germline V gives CDR1 GTSNPN, CDR2 SVGIG (reference sequence). The CDR3 is 13 residues long. V shed 4 bases, J shed 4 bases, and the junction held 5 bases outside the gene matches. The CDR3 protein is CAWNIGTGYEQYF. CDR3 in DNA: TGTGCCTGGAATATCGGGACAGGGTACGAGCAGTACTTC.

V usage is TRBV5-1 and J usage is TRBJ2-1; TRBD2 matches 11 bases. Per the germline V gene, CDR1 is SGHRS and CDR2 is YFSETQ. V lost 3 bases, J lost 4 bases, and 3 bases stayed unmatched. The CDR3 consists of 15 residues. In DNA form, the CDR3 reads TGCGCCAGCAGCTATAGCGGGGGGGCTTACAATGAGCAGTTCTTC. Translating gives CASSYSGGAYNEQFF.

This clone was detected a few times. J is TRBJ1-6 and V is TRBV5-4, with 9 bases fitting TRBD1. CDR3 length equals 14 residues. The V segment lost 2 bases and the J segment 7 bases; nucleotides outside the gene matches: 1. Looked up from germline, CDR1 is SGHNT and CDR2 is YYREEE (reference sequence). In DNA form, the CDR3 reads TGTGCCAGCAGCTTTGACAGGGGGAATTCACCCCTCCACTTT. Protein: CASSFDRGNSPLHF.

The rearrangement uses TRBV18 and TRBJ2-1; TRBD2 agrees at 10 bases. V trimming: 6 bases; J trimming: 4 bases; junction bases outside the gene matches: 9. Per the germline V gene, CDR1 is KGHSH and CDR2 is LQKENI. This CDR3 is built from 16 residues. The chain's CDR3 is CASSPGLAGVYNEQFF. Here the CDR3 DNA reads TGTGCCAGCTCTCCGGGGCTAGCGGGAGTGTACAATGAGCAGTTCTTC.

This rearrangement joins TRBV7-2 to TRBJ1-2, with 7 positions matching TRBD1. The CDR3 is made up of 14 amino acids. Germline CDR1 SGHTA, CDR2 FQGNSA. V lost 2 bases, J lost 4 bases, and 4 bases stayed unmatched. CDR3 DNA sequence: TGTGCCAGCAGCTTAAGGGACAGATTCTATGGCTACACCTTC. Amino acids: CASSLRDRFYGYTF. Drawing the rest from reference TRBV7-2 and TRBJ1-2, the complete variable domain is GAGVSQSPSNKVTEKGKDVELRCDPISGHTALYWYRQSLGQGLEFLIYFQGNSAPDKSGLPSDRFSAERTGGSVSTLTIQRTQQEDSAVYLCASSLRDRFYGYTFGSGTRLTVV.

CDR3 DNA sequence: TGTGCCAGCAGCTTGGAGCCGGGGGTTAAAACAGATACGCAGTATTTT. It yields the protein CASSLEPGVKTDTQYF. V and J are TRBV5-4 and TRBJ2-3; possibly TRBD2 for D (6 bases). The length of the CDR3 is 16 residues. Germline assignment: CDR1 SGHNT and CDR2 YYREEE (reference sequence). Trimming shortened V by 0 bases and J by 3 bases, and 14 bases separated the two germline ends.

V and J are TRBV25-1 and TRBJ1-1; no firm D call. This CDR3 region has 13 residues. Germline V lookup: CDR1 MGHDK, CDR2 SYGVNS. The V and J ends lost 7 bases and 4 bases respectively, with 13 bases between them. CDR3 amino acids: CASTRPGSTEAFF. The CDR3 bases are TGTGCCAGCACCCGACCGGGGAGCACTGAAGCTTTCTTT.

V usage is TRBV11-2 and J usage is TRBJ1-1; 7 nucleotides align to TRBD1. The CDR3 totals 13 residues. CDR1 is SGHAT and CDR2 is FQNNGV in the germline V gene. V lost 6 bases to trimming and J lost 1 base; unmatched junction nucleotides: 2. CDR3 nucleotide sequence: TGTGCCAGCAGGAGGGGGCAGAACACTGAAGCTTTCTTT. This encodes CASRRGQNTEAFF.

This chain connects TRBV30 to TRBJ2-2; D perhaps matches TRBD2 (5 bases). The length of the CDR3 is 11 residues. Trimming stripped 4 bases from V and 10 bases from J, with 10 bases between. Germline CDR1 and CDR2: GTSNPN and SVGIG (reference sequence). This CDR3 is CAWKSLAELFF. CDR3 DNA sequence: TGTGCCTGGAAAAGCCTAGCGGAGCTGTTTTTT.

The CDR3 region is CASSSPLAGDEQYF. The DNA of the CDR3 is TGTGCCAGCAGCTCCCCACTAGCGGGGGACGAGCAGTACTTC. The gene calls are TRBV9 and TRBJ2-7; 11 positions agree with TRBD2. Germline loops: CDR1 SGDLS, CDR2 YYNGEE. The trim removed 4 bases at V and 5 bases at J, leaving 5 bases unmatched. The CDR3 contains 14 residues.

This clone was recorded once. This chain connects TRBV5-1 to TRBJ2-3, with 9 bases lining up with TRBD2. V was pared by 0 bases and J by 5 bases, with 7 bases of the junction left unmatched. Germline V gives CDR1 SGHRS, CDR2 YFSETQ. This CDR3 region has 16 residues. The CDR3 loop is CASSLAPLAGQDTQYF. CDR3 nucleotide sequence: TGCGCCAGCAGCTTGGCTCCCCTAGCGGGGCAAGATACGCAGTATTTT.

J is TRBJ1-1 and V is TRBV5-4, with D maybe TRBD1 (6 bases). Germline CDR1 reads SGHNT; CDR2 reads YYREEE (reference sequence). The CDR3 covers 15 residues. V lost 0 bases, J lost 1 base, and 10 bases lay in between. CDR3 amino acids: CASSLGDKTNTEAFF. The CDR3 nucleotides read TGTGCCAGCAGCTTGGGGGACAAGACGAACACTGAAGCTTTCTTT.

The CDR3 DNA sequence: TGTGCCAGTAGCGACAGGGGGAAGGTCAACAATGAGCAGTTCTTC. This sequence encodes CASSDRGKVNNEQFF. The gene calls are TRBV19 and TRBJ2-1; TRBD1 matches 9 bases. V lost 6 bases, J lost 5 bases, and 8 bases stayed unmatched. CDR1 is LNHDA and CDR2 is SQIVND in the germline V gene (reference sequence). The CDR3 has 15 amino acids.

The chain has TRBV2 and TRBJ1-2; no clear D gene. V dropped 2 bases and J dropped 5 bases, with 15 bases sitting between them. CDR3 length: 15 amino acids. The germline gives CDR1 SNHLY, CDR2 FYNNEI. The CDR3 DNA is TGTGCCAGCAGTGAAACCTCAGGCGCGCTTTATGGCTACACCTTC. Amino acid sequence: CASSETSGALYGYTF.